Presented here are 18 T cell receptor beta chains from one specimen sequenced in a study of blood T cell repertoires in COVID-19. Method: immunoSEQ multiplex PCR; TCRdb's copy keeps in-frame clones and lacks some. The sample lists some 300,000 clones, 70% to 90% seen once, with approximately 2% in the top ten. Input material: PBMCs or T cells enriched from blood (not recorded which). Receptors originate from a woman aged 55-75 years in a cohort exposed to, infected with or recovered from COVID-19 (not recorded which).

The chain is built from TRBV19 and TRBJ2-7, with TRBD1 identical over 8 bases. The CDR3 sequence is 17 residues long. Germline loops: CDR1 LNHDA, CDR2 SQIVND (reference sequence). V dropped 0 bases and J dropped 2; count of bases not matched to a gene: 9. The CDR3 DNA reads TGTGCCAGTAGTATAGAGCAGGACAGGGTTTTGACCTACGAGCAGTACTTC. Its protein is CASSIEQDRVLTYEQYF.

The chain employs TRBV27 and TRBJ1-2; 11 nucleotides line up with TRBD1. Germline CDR1 and CDR2: MNHEY and SMNVEV (reference sequence). This CDR3 spans 12 amino acids. J gave up 8 bases and V 6 bases, and 2 bases lay outside the gene matches. The CDR3 DNA sequence: TGTGCCAGCAGGGGGACAGGGGGAGGCTACACCTTC. Protein: CASRGTGGGYTF.

The chain is built from TRBV6-2 or TRBV6-3 and TRBJ2-5, with a possible D match to TRBD2 (6 bases). V was cut by 1 base and J by 2 bases, with 8 bases left in between. This CDR3 spans 14 amino acids. Germline CDR1 reads MNHEY; CDR2 reads SVGEGT. The CDR3 nucleotides are TGTGCCAGCAGTTACTTCGGGAGTCAAGAGACCCAGTACTTC. It is translated as CASSYFGSQETQYF.

CDR3 DNA: TGTGCCAGCAGCTTCCGGGACGGGAGGGAAAAACTGTTTTTT. It encodes CASSFRDGREKLFF. The chain uses TRBV9 and TRBJ1-4; D might be TRBD1 (5 bases). The ends were cut back, 4 bases at V and 8 bases at J, with 15 bases in the middle. This CDR3 spans 14 amino acids. Germline V CDR1 and CDR2: SGDLS, YYNGEE.

This chain uses TRBV28 with TRBJ1-6; D gene unclear. This CDR3 is 12 amino acids long. The V and J ends lost 6 bases and 8 bases respectively, with 8 bases between them. Germline V CDR1 and CDR2: MDHEN, SYDVKM. The CDR3 sequence is CASRMADSPLHF. The CDR3 DNA sequence: TGTGCCAGCAGAATGGCGGATTCACCCCTCCACTTT.

The genes are TRBV27 and TRBJ2-7, with D possibly TRBD2 on 6 matching bases. CDR1 is MNHEY and CDR2 is SMNVEV in the germline V gene (reference sequence). Trimming pared 7 bases from V and 2 bases from J, leaving 15 bases between. The CDR3 has 14 amino acids. This chain's CDR3 is CASTAVGGTYEQYF. The CDR3 DNA sequence: TGTGCCAGCACCGCAGTGGGCGGGACCTACGAGCAGTACTTC.

The chain couples TRBV6-1 to TRBJ1-4; D is perhaps TRBD1 (6 bases). The CDR3 has 15 residues. V lost 0 bases and J lost 8, with 13 bases in between. The germline gives CDR1 MNHNS, CDR2 SASEGT. In DNA, the CDR3 is TGTGCCAGCAGTGAAGCGCTGGGGGCAGGAGAAAAACTGTTTTTT. Translation gives CASSEALGAGEKLFF.

The chain employs TRBV7-2 and TRBJ2-7; 7 nucleotides line up with TRBD2. Per germline, CDR1 SGHTA and CDR2 FQGNSA. After removal of 3 bases from V and 0 bases from J, the junction contained 14 bases not matched to a gene. The CDR3 is 18 amino acids. The CDR3 sequence: CASSFRPQLRGSSYEQYF. CDR3 DNA sequence: TGTGCCAGCAGCTTCCGACCCCAATTGCGCGGGAGCTCCTACGAGCAGTACTTC.

The CDR3 here is CASRRTGGWDEKLFF. CDR3 nucleotides: TGTGCCAGTAGGCGTACAGGGGGATGGGACGAAAAACTGTTTTTT. The chain couples TRBV19 to TRBJ1-4, with TRBD1 matching over 8 bases. Germline values: CDR1 LNHDA, CDR2 SQIVND (reference sequence). The CDR3 spans 15 residues. V gave up 6 bases and J gave up 8 bases; unmatched junction bases: 11.

The chain combines TRBV15 with TRBJ1-2; no firm D call. Trimming removed 0 bases from V and 6 bases from J, with 11 bases in between. The CDR3 runs 14 residues. Germline V gene sequence: CDR1 LNHNV, CDR2 YYDKDF (reference sequence). CDR3 amino acids: CATSRDPKEDGYTF. DNA of the CDR3: TGTGCCACCAGCAGAGATCCAAAGGAGGATGGCTACACCTTC.

The gene calls are TRBV5-8 and TRBJ1-4; D is possibly TRBD1 (5 bases). Looked up from germline, CDR1 is SGHTS and CDR2 is YDEGEE. Deletions cut 4 bases from V and 8 bases from J, with 18 bases between. The CDR3 totals 15 residues. Here the CDR3 DNA reads TGTGCCAGCAGCCTGAACGGGGGAGGACGGGAAAAACTGTTTTTT. It encodes CASSLNGGGREKLFF.

CDR3 protein: CASTLAGTGGYGYTF. The CDR3 DNA is TGTGCCAGCACCCTCGCCGGGACAGGAGGGTATGGCTACACCTTC. This chain uses TRBV11-2 with TRBJ1-2, with TRBD1 matching over 8 bases. The CDR3 loop spans 15 amino acids. The germline gives CDR1 SGHAT, CDR2 FQNNGV. The V segment lost 7 bases and the J segment 5 bases; nucleotides outside the gene matches: 12.

V gene TRBV28 combines with J gene TRBJ1-5, with unresolved D. The CDR3 extends over 15 amino acids. In germline, CDR1 is MDHEN, CDR2 SYDVKM. Trimming took 2 bases from V and 0 from J, leaving 8 bases between them. The CDR3 DNA reads as TGTGCCAGCAGTTTACCACAAGATAGCAATCAGCCCCAGCATTTT. Translation gives CASSLPQDSNQPQHF.

As DNA, the CDR3 is TGTGCCAGCAGCTTGAGAGGACAGCCACAAGAGACCCAGTACTTC. Protein sequence: CASSLRGQPQETQYF. This chain uses TRBV11-1 with TRBJ2-5, with D possibly matching TRBD1 (6 bases). The CDR3 totals 15 residues. Germline V gene data show CDR1 as SGHAT and CDR2 as FQDESV (reference sequence). V was shortened by 3 bases and J by 2 bases, with 13 bases between the two germline ends.

The V call is TRBV11-2, the J call TRBJ1-2; 7 bases fit TRBD1. CDR3 length equals 13 residues. Germline values: CDR1 SGHAT, CDR2 FQNNGV. With V trimmed by 3 bases and J by 6 bases, 4 bases remained unmatched. CDR3 amino acids: CASSFVRGNGYTF. The DNA for the CDR3 is TGTGCCAGCAGCTTTGTCAGGGGGAATGGCTACACCTTC.

The chain recombines TRBV2 with TRBJ2-1, with TRBD2 identical over 10 bases. Germline trimming cut 2 bases from V and 8 bases from J; bases unmatched to any gene: 9. The germline V gene has CDR1 SNHLY and CDR2 FYNNEI. The CDR3 has 16 amino acids. The CDR3 DNA reads TGTGCCAGCAGTGAAAACGCGGCTAGCGGGAGAGATGAGCAGTTCTTC. Translated, it gives CASSENAASGRDEQFF.

J is TRBJ2-7 and V is TRBV24-1; D may be TRBD1 (5 bases). Deletions cut 6 bases from V and 4 bases from J, with 6 bases between. Germline loops: CDR1 KGHDR, CDR2 SFDVKD. The CDR3 is 11 residues long. The CDR3 sequence: CATSTGYEQYF. The CDR3 nucleotides read TGTGCCACCAGTACAGGTTACGAGCAGTACTTC.

This clone occurred once. The chain is built from TRBV18 and TRBJ2-7; 16 bases agree with TRBD2. Germline trimming cut 6 bases from V and 5 bases from J; bases unmatched to any gene: 13. Germline assignment: CDR1 KGHSH and CDR2 LQKENI. The CDR3 is 18 residues long. CDR3 residues: CASSDGTSGRASLNEQYF. CDR3 coding DNA: TGTGCCAGCTCCGACGGGACTAGCGGGAGGGCCTCCCTGAACGAGCAGTACTTC.